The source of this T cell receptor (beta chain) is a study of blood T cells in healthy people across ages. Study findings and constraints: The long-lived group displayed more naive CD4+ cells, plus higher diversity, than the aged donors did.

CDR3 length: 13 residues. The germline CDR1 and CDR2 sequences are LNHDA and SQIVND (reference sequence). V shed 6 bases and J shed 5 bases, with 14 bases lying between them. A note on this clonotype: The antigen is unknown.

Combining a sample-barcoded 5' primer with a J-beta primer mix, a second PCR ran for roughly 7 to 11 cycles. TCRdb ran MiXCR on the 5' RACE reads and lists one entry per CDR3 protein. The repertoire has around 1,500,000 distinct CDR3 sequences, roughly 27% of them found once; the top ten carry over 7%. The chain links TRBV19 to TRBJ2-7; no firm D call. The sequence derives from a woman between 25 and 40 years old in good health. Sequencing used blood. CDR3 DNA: TGTGCCAGTAGGCCCGCAAATGGAGACGAGCAGTACTTC. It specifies CASRPANGDEQYF.